A single sample is the source of the 28 T cell receptor beta chains below, sequenced in a study of T cells in Graves' hyperthyroidism and ophthalmopathy. RNA transcripts yielded amplified TCR beta CDR3 regions. TCR CDR3 regions were first amplified by RT-PCR with HTBI primers. TCRdb passed the multiplex PCR reads through MiXCR, listing each CDR3 protein once. The table lists roughly 380,000 distinct CDR3 sequences, approximately 19% of them singletons. The sample was blood. Receptors originate from a woman between 18 and 30 years old with Graves' hyperthyroidism.

Many counts were recorded for this clonotype. The gene calls are TRBV13 and TRBJ2-4; TRBD2 agrees at 7 bases. The V and J ends lost 5 bases and 1 base, in that order; junction bases with no gene match: 8. CDR3 length: 16 amino acids. Per germline, CDR1 PRHDT and CDR2 FYEKMQ (reference sequence). The CDR3 loop is CASSPLWRGAKNIQYF. The CDR3 region has the DNA TGTGCCAGCAGCCCCCTCTGGCGGGGGGCCAAAAACATTCAGTACTTC.

The genes are TRBV12-3 or TRBV12-4 and TRBJ1-1; D remains ambiguous. The CDR3 is 13 amino acids. V lost 6 bases and J 4 bases, leaving 12 bases between the germline ends. The DNA for the CDR3 is TGTGCCAGCAGCCTTGGGGTGGCCACTGAAGCTTTCTTT. Translating gives CASSLGVATEAFF.

The chain recombines TRBV28 with TRBJ2-5, with a tentative D call TRBD2 (6 bases). This CDR3 contains 19 residues. V dropped 7 bases and J dropped 1 base, with 28 bases sitting between them. CDR1 is MDHEN, CDR2 SYDVKM, per germline. The CDR3 nucleotides are TGTGCCAGCAAGTACCCCAAGGGAGTGGCGGGACCCCCCCAAGAGACCCAGTACTTC. Amino acids: CASKYPKGVAGPPQETQYF.

This clonotype has ten or more counts. The chain links TRBV2 to TRBJ2-5; D is perhaps TRBD1 (5 bases). Germline CDR1 is SNHLY and CDR2 is FYNNEI. The CDR3 is 13 amino acids. The V end lost 7 bases, the J end lost 2 bases, and 11 bases lay between the germline ends. The CDR3 DNA follows: TGTGCCAGCAATCCCGACAGACAAGAGACCCAGTACTTC. This codes for CASNPDRQETQYF.

V gene TRBV25-1 combines with J gene TRBJ1-2; 11 bases are a match to TRBD1. CDR3 length equals 16 residues. Trimming took 10 bases from V and 3 from J; bases not matched to a gene: 13. Germline V gene data show CDR1 as MGHDK and CDR2 as SYGVNS. The CDR3 DNA reads TGTGCCAACAGCCGAACCGGGACAGGGGGTCACTATGGCTACACCTTC. Its protein is CANSRTGTGGHYGYTF.

This clonotype was seen many times. The V and J genes are TRBV24-1 and TRBJ2-5; D unresolved. The germline V and J ends were trimmed by 3 bases and 4 bases, with 8 bases remaining between them. The CDR3 runs to 13 residues. Germline V lookup: CDR1 KGHDR, CDR2 SFDVKD. CDR3 protein: CATSDSDGETQYF. CDR3 nucleotides: TGTGCCACCAGTGATAGTGATGGAGAGACCCAGTACTTC.

This clonotype has at least ten counts. The rearrangement links TRBV6-5 to TRBJ1-2, with D perhaps TRBD1 (6 bases). Between the trimmed V and J ends, which lost 6 bases and 7 bases, there was a span of 21 bases. Germline-derived CDR1 and CDR2 are MNHEY and SVGAGI. The CDR3 runs to 15 residues. CDR3 amino acids: CASRPTGLGVGGYTF. The CDR3 nucleotides are TGTGCCAGCAGACCCACAGGGCTTGGGGTAGGTGGCTACACCTTC.

This clonotype was seen many times. The V and J genes are TRBV28 and TRBJ2-5; tentative D call: TRBD2 (5 bases). The CDR3 is made up of 16 amino acids. CDR1 MDHEN and CDR2 SYDVKM come from the germline V gene. The germline V and J ends were trimmed by 6 bases and 5 bases, with 22 bases remaining between them. The CDR3 DNA reads TGTGCCAGCAGCCTACAAGAGGCTAGCAGCACGGAGACCCAGTACTTC. Its translation: CASSLQEASSTETQYF.

The V and J genes are TRBV11-2 and TRBJ2-2, with TRBD1 identical over 7 bases. Germline V gene sequence: CDR1 SGHAT, CDR2 FQNNGV. The J segment lost 4 bases and the V segment lost 5 bases, leaving 13 bases of the junction unmatched. The CDR3 covers 17 residues. CDR3 region: CASSLAGDSRFTGELFF. The CDR3 DNA follows: TGTGCCAGCAGCCTCGCCGGGGACAGTCGGTTCACCGGGGAGCTGTTTTTT.

This clonotype was detected many times. The chain employs TRBV6-1 and TRBJ1-6; D gene ambiguous. The CDR3 has 15 residues. Germline loops: CDR1 MNHNS, CDR2 SASEGT. V shed 7 bases and J shed 0 bases, with 10 bases lying between them. DNA for the CDR3: TGTGCCAGCATTCCCGGGAGCTCCTATAATTCACCCCTCCACTTT. It encodes CASIPGSSYNSPLHF.

This clonotype was detected many times. This chain uses TRBV6-2 or TRBV6-3 with TRBJ1-5; 8 bases are a match to TRBD1. The CDR3 runs to 15 residues. Germline values: CDR1 MNHEY, CDR2 SVGEGT. After removal of 6 bases from V and 4 bases from J, the junction contained 8 bases not matched to a gene. The CDR3 nucleotides read TGTGCCAGCAGCTTTATGGACAGGGCGAATCAGCCCCAGCATTTT. This encodes CASSFMDRANQPQHF.

This clonotype was recorded many times. This sequence joins TRBV29-1 and TRBJ2-2, with TRBD1 matching 8 bases. The V and J ends lost 2 bases and 7 bases, in that order; junction bases with no gene match: 3. Germline V gene sequence: CDR1 SQVTM, CDR2 ANQGSEA. The CDR3 loop spans 13 amino acids. The CDR3: CSVETDRGGELFF. CDR3 DNA sequence: TGCAGCGTTGAAACCGACAGGGGCGGGGAGCTGTTTTTT.

This clonotype was seen ten or more times. V gene TRBV5-1 combines with J gene TRBJ1-2, with a tentative D call TRBD1 (6 bases). The CDR3 covers 14 residues. CDR1 is SGHRS, CDR2 YFSETQ, per germline. The V gene lost 4 bases and the J gene lost 5 bases, with 15 bases spanning the gap. CDR3 in amino acids: CASSTGTEPYGYTF. CDR3 in DNA: TGCGCCAGCAGCACAGGGACGGAACCTTATGGCTACACCTTC. Full variable domain (missing parts from reference TRBV5-1 and TRBJ1-2): KAGVTQTPRYLIKTRGQQVTLSCSPISGHRSVSWYQQTPGQGLQFLFEYFSETQRNKGNFPGRFSGRQFSNSRSEMNVSTLELGDSALYLCASSTGTEPYGYTFGSGTRLTVV.

This chain connects TRBV5-4 to TRBJ2-7; D is perhaps TRBD1 or TRBD2 (7 bases each). The CDR3 loop spans 16 amino acids. V lost 1 base and J lost 3, with 17 bases in between. Germline V gene sequence: CDR1 SGHNT, CDR2 YYREEE (reference sequence). CDR3 in amino acids: CASSLNLQGGSYEQYF. CDR3 DNA: TGTGCCAGCAGCTTGAATCTCCAGGGGGGGAGCTACGAGCAGTACTTC.

This clonotype has at least ten counts. CDR3 nucleotide sequence: TGTGCCAGCCGGGCCTCCTGGGAGCAGTACTTC. It codes for CASRASWEQYF. The chain carries TRBV2 and TRBJ2-7; D ambiguous. V gave up 8 bases and J gave up 7 bases, with 12 bases separating them. CDR1 and CDR2 (germline): SNHLY, FYNNEI. This CDR3 region has 11 residues.

This clonotype was found many times. The chain employs TRBV12-3 or TRBV12-4 and TRBJ1-1; 11 bases align to TRBD1. The J segment lost 3 bases and the V segment lost 6 bases, leaving 3 bases of the junction unmatched. This CDR3 is built from 14 residues. The CDR3 protein is CASRRDRGYTEAFF. The CDR3 DNA reads as TGTGCCAGCAGGAGGGACAGGGGGTACACTGAAGCTTTCTTT.

This clonotype has at least ten counts. The V call is TRBV6-5, the J call TRBJ1-5; TRBD1 might be the D (5 bases). CDR1 is MNHEY, CDR2 SVGAGI, per germline. Deletions cut 2 bases from V and 4 bases from J, with 15 bases between. This CDR3 has 16 residues. The CDR3 bases are TGTGCCAGCAGTTACGGTCGAGGGGTAAAGAATCAGCCCCAGCATTTT. Translation gives CASSYGRGVKNQPQHF.

This clonotype was observed at least ten times. The chain couples TRBV2 to TRBJ1-5, with D hard to call. Trimming shortened V by 6 bases and J by 2 bases, and 14 bases separated the two germline ends. Germline-derived CDR1 and CDR2 are SNHLY and FYNNEI. This CDR3 is built from 15 residues. The chain's CDR3 is CASRAGIGRNQPQHF. In DNA form, the CDR3 reads TGTGCCAGCAGAGCGGGGATCGGACGCAATCAGCCCCAGCATTTT. Filled out from reference TRBV2 and TRBJ1-5, the complete variable domain reads EPEVTQTPSHQVTQMGQEVILRCVPISNHLYFYWYRQILGQKVEFLVSFYNNEISEKSEIFDDQFSVERPDGSNFTLKIRSTKLEDSAMYFCASRAGIGRNQPQHFGDGTRLSIL.

The V gene is TRBV10-3, the J gene TRBJ1-1; D gene unclear. This CDR3 is 17 amino acids long. Germline assignment: CDR1 ENHRY and CDR2 SYGVKD. V lost 4 bases and J 0 bases, leaving 18 bases between the germline ends. This chain's CDR3 is CAISARGLQLVNTEAFF. The CDR3 DNA reads as TGTGCCATCAGTGCACGCGGATTACAACTTGTGAACACTGAAGCTTTCTTT.

A single count supports this clonotype. The chain joins TRBV6-1 to TRBJ1-5; D gene unclear. The CDR3 is 16 residues long. Trimming stripped 2 bases from V and 2 bases from J, with 13 bases between. Germline CDR1 MNHNS, CDR2 SASEGT. DNA of the CDR3: TGTGCCAGCAGTGAATGGGAGTGGACGGGCAATCAGCCCCAGCATTTT. It specifies CASSEWEWTGNQPQHF.

The chain uses TRBV12-3 or TRBV12-4 and TRBJ1-1, with D uncertain. Trimming removed 5 bases at V and 4 bases at J, with 23 bases between. The CDR3 is 17 residues long. The CDR3 region is CASSARGRINEGTEAFF. DNA of the CDR3: TGTGCCAGCAGTGCCAGAGGACGGATAAATGAGGGCACTGAAGCTTTCTTT.

V usage is TRBV2 and J usage is TRBJ1-2; 7 bases map to TRBD1. CDR1 and CDR2 from the germline V gene are SNHLY and FYNNEI. With V trimmed by 5 bases and J by 5 bases, 20 bases remained unmatched. This CDR3 is 18 amino acids long. The CDR3 nucleotides read TGTGCCAGCAGTCCCATACCTACAAGGGGGCGTCGGTCTTATGGCTACACCTTC. It yields the protein CASSPIPTRGRRSYGYTF. Full variable domain (rest looked up from reference TRBV2 and TRBJ1-2): EPEVTQTPSHQVTQMGQEVILRCVPISNHLYFYWYRQILGQKVEFLVSFYNNEISEKSEIFDDQFSVERPDGSNFTLKIRSTKLEDSAMYFCASSPIPTRGRRSYGYTFGSGTRLTVV.

The table lists this clonotype with many counts. The genes are TRBV4-2 and TRBJ1-5; D remains unclear. This CDR3 spans 13 amino acids. The V end was cut by 0 bases, the J end by 7 bases, with 7 bases between. Germline CDR1 reads LGHNA; CDR2 reads YNFKEQ. The DNA for the CDR3 is TGTGCCAGCAGCCAAGATGTAGGACAGCCCCAGCATTTT. Translating gives CASSQDVGQPQHF.

The chain carries TRBV9 and TRBJ2-7; D may be TRBD1 (5 bases). V lost 4 bases, J lost 1 base, and 12 bases lay in between. Germline V gene lookup returns CDR1 SGDLS and CDR2 YYNGEE. The CDR3 totals 14 residues. CDR3 in amino acids: CASSPWTQSYEQYF. The CDR3 coding sequence is TGTGCCAGCAGCCCGTGGACACAATCCTACGAGCAGTACTTC.

About this clonotype itself: A single base separates this from a much larger clone, so it may be a read error. The conserved closing phenylalanine or tryptophan is absent in this CDR3, likely reflecting a read error. V gene TRBV29-1 combines with J gene TRBJ1-1; D is ambiguous. Germline V lookup: CDR1 SQVTM, CDR2 ANQGSEA. The CDR3 is made up of 11 amino acids. V was clipped by 7 bases and J by 4 bases, with 10 bases between them. As DNA, the CDR3 is TGCAGCGCCGGTTGGAGCACTGAAGCTTTCTAT. Translated: CSAGWSTEAFY.

This clonotype was recorded many times. The chain combines TRBV5-1 with TRBJ1-3; D gene uncertain. CDR3 length equals 15 residues. CDR1 and CDR2 (germline): SGHRS, YFSETQ. Trimming removed 4 bases from V and 4 bases from J, with 15 bases in between. As DNA, the CDR3 is TGCGCCAGCAGCGGCGACGGATCGGCGGGAAACACCATATATTTT. Protein sequence: CASSGDGSAGNTIYF.

Many counts were recorded for this clonotype. The genes are TRBV6-1 and TRBJ2-5, with D possibly matching TRBD2 (6 bases). V lost 2 bases and J lost 5, with 12 bases in between. The CDR3 has 14 residues. Germline V gives CDR1 MNHNS, CDR2 SASEGT. In DNA form, the CDR3 reads TGTGCCAGCAGTGAAACGGGGGTTCAGGAGACCCAGTACTTC. Its translation is CASSETGVQETQYF.

This clonotype showed up many times. The gene calls are TRBV6-1 and TRBJ2-5; the match to TRBD2 covers 7 bases. V trimming: 3 bases; J trimming: 5 bases; junction bases outside the gene matches: 6. The CDR3 sequence is 14 residues long. Germline V lookup: CDR1 MNHNS, CDR2 SASEGT. The CDR3 region has the DNA TGTGCCAGCAGTGATGGGGGGGGGGTGGAGACCCAGTACTTC. It encodes CASSDGGGVETQYF.